Following are 2 T cell receptor beta chains from one sample sequenced in a study of CD8 T cells in Susac syndrome. cDNA came from about 0.46 to 1 ug RNA primed by random hexamers. Using its own MiXCR run on the immunoSEQ multiplex PCR reads, TCRdb lists one record per CDR3 protein. Of over 80,000 distinct CDR3 sequences in the sample, 94% are singletons; the top ten hold approximately 1%. The sequenced sample was CD8+ T cells from PBMCs. All receptors come from a human donor with Susac syndrome.

This chain links TRBV27 with TRBJ2-2; 7 bases agree with TRBD2. CDR3 length equals 15 residues. From germline, CDR1 is MNHEY and CDR2 SMNVEV (reference sequence). The trim removed 7 bases at V and 1 base at J, leaving 6 bases unmatched. The DNA of the CDR3 is TGTGCCAGCATCGCTAGCGGATTGAACACCGGGGAGCTGTTTTTT. Amino acids: CASIASGLNTGELFF.

The V gene is TRBV3-1, the J gene TRBJ2-5; D is undetermined. The CDR3 is 17 amino acids. The germline gives CDR1 LGHDT, CDR2 YNNKEL (reference sequence). Trimming stripped 1 base from V and 1 base from J, with 16 bases between. The CDR3 here is CASSQVGRDWVQETQYF. The CDR3 coding sequence is TGTGCCAGCAGCCAAGTGGGTAGGGATTGGGTCCAAGAGACCCAGTACTTC.